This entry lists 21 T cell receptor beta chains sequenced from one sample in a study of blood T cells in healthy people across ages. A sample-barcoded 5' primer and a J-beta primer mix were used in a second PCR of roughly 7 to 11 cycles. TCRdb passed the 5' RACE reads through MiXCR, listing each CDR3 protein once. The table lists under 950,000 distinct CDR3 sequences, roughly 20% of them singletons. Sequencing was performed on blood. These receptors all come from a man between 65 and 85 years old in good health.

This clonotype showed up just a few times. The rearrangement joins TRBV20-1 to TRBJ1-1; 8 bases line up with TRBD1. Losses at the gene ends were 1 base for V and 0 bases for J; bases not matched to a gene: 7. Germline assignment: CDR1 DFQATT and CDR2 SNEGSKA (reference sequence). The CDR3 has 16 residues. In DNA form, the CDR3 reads TGCAGTGCTAGAGTTGGACAGGGAGGGATGAACACTGAAGCTTTCTTT. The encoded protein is CSARVGQGGMNTEAFF.

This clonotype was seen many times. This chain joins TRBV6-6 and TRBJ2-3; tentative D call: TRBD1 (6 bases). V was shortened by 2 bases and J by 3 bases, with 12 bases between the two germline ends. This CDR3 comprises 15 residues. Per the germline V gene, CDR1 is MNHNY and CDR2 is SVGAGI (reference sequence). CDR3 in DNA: TGTGCCAGCAGTTACCTGACAGGATTGACAGATACGCAGTATTTT. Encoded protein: CASSYLTGLTDTQYF.

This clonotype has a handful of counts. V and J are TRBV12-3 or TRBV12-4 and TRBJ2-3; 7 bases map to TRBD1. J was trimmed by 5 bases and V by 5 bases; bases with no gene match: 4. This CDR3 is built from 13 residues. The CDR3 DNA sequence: TGTGCCAGCAGTAGGGGGCTGATAGATACGCAGTATTTT. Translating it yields CASSRGLIDTQYF.

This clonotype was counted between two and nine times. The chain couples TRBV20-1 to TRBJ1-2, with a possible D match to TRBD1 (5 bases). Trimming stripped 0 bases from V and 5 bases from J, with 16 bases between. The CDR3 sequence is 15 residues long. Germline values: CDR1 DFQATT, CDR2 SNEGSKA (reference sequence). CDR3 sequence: CSARDSRQREYGYTF. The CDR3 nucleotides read TGCAGTGCTAGAGACTCCCGACAGAGGGAATATGGCTACACCTTC.

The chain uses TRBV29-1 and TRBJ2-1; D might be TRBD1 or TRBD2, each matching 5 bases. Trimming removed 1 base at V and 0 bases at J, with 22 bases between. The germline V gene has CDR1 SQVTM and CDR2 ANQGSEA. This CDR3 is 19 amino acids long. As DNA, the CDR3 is TGCAGCGTTGAAGGAGGGGCGATGGGGTTTGTGGGCTCCTACAATGAGCAGTTCTTC. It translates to CSVEGGAMGFVGSYNEQFF.

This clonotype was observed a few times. The CDR3 reads CAISDWGSYNEQFF. In DNA form, the CDR3 reads TGTGCCATCAGTGACTGGGGGTCCTACAATGAGCAGTTCTTC. J is TRBJ2-1 and V is TRBV10-3; D tentatively fits TRBD1 or TRBD2 (5 bases each). Germline CDR1 reads ENHRY; CDR2 reads SYGVKD. This CDR3 has 14 amino acids. V was pared by 3 bases and J by 1 base, with 7 bases between.

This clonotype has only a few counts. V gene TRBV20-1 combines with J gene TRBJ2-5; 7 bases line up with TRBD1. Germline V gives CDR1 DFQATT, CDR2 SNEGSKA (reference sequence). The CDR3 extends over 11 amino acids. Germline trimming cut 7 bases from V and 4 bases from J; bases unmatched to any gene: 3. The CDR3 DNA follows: TGCAGTGGACAGGGACGAGAGACCCAGTACTTC. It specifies CSGQGRETQYF.

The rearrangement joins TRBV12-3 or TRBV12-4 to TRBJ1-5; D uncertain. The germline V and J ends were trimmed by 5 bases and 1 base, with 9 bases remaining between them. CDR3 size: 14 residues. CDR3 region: CASSNGRSNQPQHF. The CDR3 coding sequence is TGTGCCAGCAGTAACGGACGGAGCAATCAGCCCCAGCATTTT.

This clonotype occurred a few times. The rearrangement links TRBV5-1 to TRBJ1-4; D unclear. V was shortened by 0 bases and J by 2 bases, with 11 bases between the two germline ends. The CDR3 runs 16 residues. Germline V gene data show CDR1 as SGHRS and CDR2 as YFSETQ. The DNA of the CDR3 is TGCGCCAGCAGCTTGGCCACATACGGGACTAATGAAAAACTGTTTTTT. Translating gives CASSLATYGTNEKLFF.

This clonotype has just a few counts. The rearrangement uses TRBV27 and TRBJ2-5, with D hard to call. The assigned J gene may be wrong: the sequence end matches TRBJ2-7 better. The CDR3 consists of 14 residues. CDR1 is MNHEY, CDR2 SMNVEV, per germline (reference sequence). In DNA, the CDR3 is TGTGCCAGCACATTCCCAGGAGAGTTCTACGAGCAGTACGTC. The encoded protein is CASTFPGEFYEQYV.

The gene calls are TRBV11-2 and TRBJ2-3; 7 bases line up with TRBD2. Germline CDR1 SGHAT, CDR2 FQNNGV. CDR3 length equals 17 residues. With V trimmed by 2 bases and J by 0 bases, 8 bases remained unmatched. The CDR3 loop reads CASSLIRDSGSTDTQYF. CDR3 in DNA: TGTGCCAGCAGCTTAATCCGTGATAGCGGGAGCACAGATACGCAGTATTTT.

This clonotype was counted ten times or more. CDR3 amino acids: CSASREGTSGRVNEQFF. The CDR3 DNA reads as TGCAGTGCTAGTAGAGAGGGAACTAGCGGGAGGGTTAATGAGCAGTTCTTC. This chain uses TRBV20-1 with TRBJ2-1; 13 bases align to TRBD2. Trimming at V came to 3 bases and at J to 7 bases, leaving 12 bases not matched to a gene. Germline loops: CDR1 DFQATT, CDR2 SNEGSKA (reference sequence). The CDR3 runs to 17 residues.

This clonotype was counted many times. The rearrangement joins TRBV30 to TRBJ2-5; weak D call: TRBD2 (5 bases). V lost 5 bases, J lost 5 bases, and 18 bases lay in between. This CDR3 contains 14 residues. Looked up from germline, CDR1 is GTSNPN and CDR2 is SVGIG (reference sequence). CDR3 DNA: TGTGCCTGGGGGATAAGCGGACCTGGGGAGACCCAGTACTTC. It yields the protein CAWGISGPGETQYF.

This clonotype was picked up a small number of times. The CDR3 here is CASSRYEAGAYEQFF. The CDR3, as DNA: TGTGCCAGCAGCCGTTACGAAGCGGGGGCCTATGAGCAGTTCTTC. The chain has TRBV28 and TRBJ2-5; 8 bases line up with TRBD2. The end of the DNA aligns better with TRBJ2-1, so the J call may be wrong. The CDR3 has 15 amino acids. Germline V gene sequence: CDR1 MDHEN, CDR2 SYDVKM.

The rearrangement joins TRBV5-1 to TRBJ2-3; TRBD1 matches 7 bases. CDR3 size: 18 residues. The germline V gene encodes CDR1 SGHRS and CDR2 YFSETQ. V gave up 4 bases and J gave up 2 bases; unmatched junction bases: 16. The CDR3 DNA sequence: TGCGCCAGCAGCACTCGGAGGACAGGCTCCTTAACCACAGATACGCAGTATTTT. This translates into CASSTRRTGSLTTDTQYF.

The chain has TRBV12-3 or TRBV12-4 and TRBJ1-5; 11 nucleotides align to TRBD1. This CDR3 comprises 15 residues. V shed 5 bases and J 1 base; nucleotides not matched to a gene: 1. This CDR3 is CASSRTGGSNQPQHF. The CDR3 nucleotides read TGTGCCAGCAGTCGGACAGGGGGCAGCAATCAGCCCCAGCATTTT.

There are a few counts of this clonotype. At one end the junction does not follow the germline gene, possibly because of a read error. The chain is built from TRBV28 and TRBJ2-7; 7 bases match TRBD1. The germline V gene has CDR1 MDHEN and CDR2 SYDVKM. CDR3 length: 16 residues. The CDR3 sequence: CAGSLQTGASSYEQYF. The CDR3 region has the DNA TGTGCCGGCAGTTTACAAACAGGGGCGAGCTCCTACGAGCAGTACTTC.

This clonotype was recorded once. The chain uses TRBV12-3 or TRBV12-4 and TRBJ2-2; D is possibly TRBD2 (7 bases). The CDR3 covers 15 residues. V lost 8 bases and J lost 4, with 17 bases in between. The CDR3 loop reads CASRGARGSTGELFF. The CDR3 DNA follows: TGTGCCAGCCGGGGGGCCCGGGGTTCCACCGGGGAGCTGTTTTTT.

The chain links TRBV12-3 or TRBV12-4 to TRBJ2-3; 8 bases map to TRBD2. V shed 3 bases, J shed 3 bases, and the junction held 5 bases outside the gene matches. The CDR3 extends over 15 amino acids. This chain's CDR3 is CASSFVSGVTDTQYF. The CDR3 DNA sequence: TGTGCCAGCAGTTTTGTTAGCGGGGTTACAGATACGCAGTATTTT.

CDR3 region: CASSQDRAWDTPHYEQYF. Written as DNA, the CDR3 is TGTGCCAGCAGCCAAGATAGGGCGTGGGACACGCCGCACTACGAGCAGTACTTC. The chain combines TRBV14 with TRBJ2-5, with D possibly TRBD1 on 6 matching bases. The DNA end favors TRBJ2-7, so the J call may be wrong. This CDR3 spans 18 amino acids. Germline CDR1 SGHDN, CDR2 FVKESK.

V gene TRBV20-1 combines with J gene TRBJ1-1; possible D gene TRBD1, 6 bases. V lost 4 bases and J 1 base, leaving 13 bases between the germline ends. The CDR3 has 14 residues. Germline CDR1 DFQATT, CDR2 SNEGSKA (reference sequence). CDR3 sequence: CSANRQAGNTEAFF. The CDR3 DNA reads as TGCAGTGCTAACAGACAGGCCGGGAACACTGAAGCTTTCTTT.